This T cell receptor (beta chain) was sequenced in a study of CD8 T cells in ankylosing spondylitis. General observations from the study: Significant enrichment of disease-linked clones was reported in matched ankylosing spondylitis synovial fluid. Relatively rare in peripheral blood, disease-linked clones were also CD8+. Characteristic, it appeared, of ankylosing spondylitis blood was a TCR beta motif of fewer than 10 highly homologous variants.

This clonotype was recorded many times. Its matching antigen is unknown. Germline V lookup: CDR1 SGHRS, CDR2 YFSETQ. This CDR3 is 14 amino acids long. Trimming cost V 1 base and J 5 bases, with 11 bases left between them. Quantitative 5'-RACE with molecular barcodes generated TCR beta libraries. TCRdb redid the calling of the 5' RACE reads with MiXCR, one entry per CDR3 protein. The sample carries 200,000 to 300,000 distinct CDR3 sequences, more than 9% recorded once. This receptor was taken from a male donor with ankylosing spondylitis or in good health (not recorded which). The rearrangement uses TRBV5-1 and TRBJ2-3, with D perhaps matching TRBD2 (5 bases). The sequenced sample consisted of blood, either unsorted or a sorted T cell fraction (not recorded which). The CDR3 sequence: CASSLWRAGDTQYF. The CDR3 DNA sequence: TGCGCCAGCAGCTTGTGGCGGGCAGGAGATACGCAGTATTTT. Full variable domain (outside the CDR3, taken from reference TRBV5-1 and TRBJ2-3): KAGVTQTPRYLIKTRGQQVTLSCSPISGHRSVSWYQQTPGQGLQFLFEYFSETQRNKGNFPGRFSGRQFSNSRSEMNVSTLELGDSALYLCASSLWRAGDTQYFGPGTRLTVL.